This entry lists 4 T cell receptor beta chains sequenced from one sample in a study of T cells in Graves' hyperthyroidism and ophthalmopathy (dated by TCRdb to the late 2010s). The library was prepared using multiplex PCR. Reads for this sample came from an Illumina HiSeq 2000. The TCR beta CDR3 regions were amplified from RNA transcripts. The TCR CDR3 was subjected to a first round of RT-PCR using the HTBI primer set and the Qiagen OneStep RT-PCR kit. TCRdb took the public reads, trimmed them with fastp at Q25, ran MiXCR for clone calling and kept in-frame beta chains. Rows are unified per CDR3 protein, each entry keeping the most common DNA and genes. The sample yields about 400,000 distinct CDR3 sequences; more than 12% were counted once. The ten top clones hold 20% of the sample. The sequenced material came from blood. All receptors derive from a woman aged 25 to 39 with Graves' ophthalmopathy.

The rearrangement links TRBV2 to TRBJ2-7; 9 bases are a match to TRBD1. Germline CDR1 is SNHLY and CDR2 is FYNNEI. Losses at the gene ends were 6 bases for V and 7 bases for J; bases not matched to a gene: 7. The CDR3 spans 13 residues. CDR3 protein: CASRGDREWEQYF. CDR3 nucleotides: TGTGCCAGCAGGGGGGACAGGGAGTGGGAGCAGTACTTC.

This clonotype showed up many times. The chain has TRBV28 and TRBJ1-5, with 7 bases matching TRBD1. J gave up 5 bases and V 4 bases, and 8 bases lay outside the gene matches. From germline, CDR1 is MDHEN and CDR2 SYDVKM. The CDR3 spans 15 residues. The CDR3: CASSSDRAEDQPQHF. CDR3 nucleotides: TGTGCCAGCAGTTCAGACAGGGCGGAGGATCAGCCCCAGCATTTT.

This clonotype was seen many times. This chain links TRBV2 with TRBJ2-1, with D tentatively TRBD1 (7 bases). The CDR3 extends over 15 amino acids. Trimming removed 8 bases at V and 5 bases at J, with 19 bases between. The germline V gene encodes CDR1 SNHLY and CDR2 FYNNEI. In nucleotides, the CDR3 is TGTGCCAGCGCGACTTTCAGGGGGGAGAACAATGAGCAGTTCTTC. Its translation: CASATFRGENNEQFF.

Ten or more counts support this clonotype. This chain uses TRBV20-1 with TRBJ1-5, with TRBD1 matching 10 bases. CDR3 length: 16 residues. The junction had 9 bases not matched to a gene; V was cut back by 4 bases and J by 3 bases. Germline assignment: CDR1 DFQATT and CDR2 SNEGSKA (reference sequence). CDR3 sequence reads: CSAKNSGTGDNQPQHF. The CDR3 region has the DNA TGCAGTGCTAAAAATTCCGGGACAGGGGACAATCAGCCCCAGCATTTT.